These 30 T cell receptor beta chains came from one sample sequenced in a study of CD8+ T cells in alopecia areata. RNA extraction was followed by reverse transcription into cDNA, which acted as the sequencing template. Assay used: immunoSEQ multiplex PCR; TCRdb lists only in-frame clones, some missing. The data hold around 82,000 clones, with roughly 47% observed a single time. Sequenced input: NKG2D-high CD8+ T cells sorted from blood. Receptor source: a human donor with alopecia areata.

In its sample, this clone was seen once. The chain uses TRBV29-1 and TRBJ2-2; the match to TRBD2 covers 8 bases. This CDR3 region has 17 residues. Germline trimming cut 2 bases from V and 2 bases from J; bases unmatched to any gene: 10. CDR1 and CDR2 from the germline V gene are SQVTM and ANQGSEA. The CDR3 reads CSVESSVREDNTGELFF. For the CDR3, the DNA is TGCAGCGTTGAATCCTCCGTGCGGGAGGACAACACCGGGGAGCTGTTTTTT.

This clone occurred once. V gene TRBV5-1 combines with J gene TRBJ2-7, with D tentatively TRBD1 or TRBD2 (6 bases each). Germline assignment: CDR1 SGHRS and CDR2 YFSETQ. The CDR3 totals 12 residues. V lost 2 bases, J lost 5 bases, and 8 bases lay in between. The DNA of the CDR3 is TGCGCCAGCAGCTTCGGGGGCGACGAGCAGTACTTC. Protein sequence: CASSFGGDEQYF.

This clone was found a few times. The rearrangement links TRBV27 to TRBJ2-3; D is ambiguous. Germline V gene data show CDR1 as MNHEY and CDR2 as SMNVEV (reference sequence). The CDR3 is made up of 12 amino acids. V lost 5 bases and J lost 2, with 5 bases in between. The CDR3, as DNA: TGTGCCAGCAGTCCCGACACAGATACGCAGTATTTT. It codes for CASSPDTDTQYF.

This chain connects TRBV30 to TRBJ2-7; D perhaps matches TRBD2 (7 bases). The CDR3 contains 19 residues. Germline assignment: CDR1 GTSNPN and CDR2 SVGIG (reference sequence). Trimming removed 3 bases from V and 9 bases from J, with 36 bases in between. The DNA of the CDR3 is TGTGCCTGGAGCGATGGGGGCCAGGGAGTTAGCGGGTTCGTCATGGGGCAGTACTTC. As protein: CAWSDGGQGVSGFVMGQYF.

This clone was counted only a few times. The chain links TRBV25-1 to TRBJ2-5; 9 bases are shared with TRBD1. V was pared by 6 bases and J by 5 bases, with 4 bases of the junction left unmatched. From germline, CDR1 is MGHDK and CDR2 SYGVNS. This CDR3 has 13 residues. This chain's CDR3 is CASRGQGEETQYF. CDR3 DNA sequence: TGTGCCAGCAGGGGACAGGGAGAGGAGACCCAGTACTTC.

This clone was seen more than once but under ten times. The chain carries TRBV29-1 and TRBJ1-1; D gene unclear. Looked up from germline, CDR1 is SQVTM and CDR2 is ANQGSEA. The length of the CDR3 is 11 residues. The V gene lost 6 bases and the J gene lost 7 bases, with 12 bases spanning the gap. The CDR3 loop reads CSVSGGFEAFF. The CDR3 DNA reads TGCAGCGTCTCTGGCGGATTTGAAGCTTTCTTT.

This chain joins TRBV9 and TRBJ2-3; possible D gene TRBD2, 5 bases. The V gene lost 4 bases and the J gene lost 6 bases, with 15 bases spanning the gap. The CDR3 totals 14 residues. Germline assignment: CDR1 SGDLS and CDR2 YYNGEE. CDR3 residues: CASSSRTGGDTQYF. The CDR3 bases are TGTGCCAGCAGCTCCCGGACTGGAGGTGATACGCAGTATTTT.

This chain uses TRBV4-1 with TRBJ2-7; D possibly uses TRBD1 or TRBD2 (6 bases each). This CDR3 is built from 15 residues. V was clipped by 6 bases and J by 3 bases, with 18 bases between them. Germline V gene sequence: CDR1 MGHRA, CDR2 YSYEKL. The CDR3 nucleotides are TGCGCCAGCAGGTTGCACGAGGGGGGATTCTACGAGCAGTACTTC. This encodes CASRLHEGGFYEQYF.

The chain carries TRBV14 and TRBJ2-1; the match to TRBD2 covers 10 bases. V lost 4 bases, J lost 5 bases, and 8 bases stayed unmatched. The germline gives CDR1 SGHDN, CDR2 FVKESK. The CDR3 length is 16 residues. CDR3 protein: CASSLRSGRDNNEQFF. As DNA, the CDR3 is TGTGCCAGCAGCCTAAGGAGCGGGAGGGACAACAATGAGCAGTTCTTC.

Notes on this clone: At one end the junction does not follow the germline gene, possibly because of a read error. CDR3 sequence: CASSLGGGGDTQYF. The CDR3 DNA reads TGTGCCAGCAGTTTAGGAGGAGGTGGAGATACGCAGTATTTT. The rearrangement joins TRBV7-6 to TRBJ2-3; weak D call: TRBD2 (5 bases). The CDR3 contains 14 residues. Germline CDR1 is SGHVS and CDR2 is FNYEAQ.

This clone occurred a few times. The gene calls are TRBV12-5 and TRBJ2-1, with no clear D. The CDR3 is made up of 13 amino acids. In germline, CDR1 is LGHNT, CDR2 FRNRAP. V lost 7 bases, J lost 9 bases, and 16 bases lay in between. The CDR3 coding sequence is TGTGCTAGTGCCCCGTTTATGGGTCCTGAGCAGTTCTTC. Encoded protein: CASAPFMGPEQFF.

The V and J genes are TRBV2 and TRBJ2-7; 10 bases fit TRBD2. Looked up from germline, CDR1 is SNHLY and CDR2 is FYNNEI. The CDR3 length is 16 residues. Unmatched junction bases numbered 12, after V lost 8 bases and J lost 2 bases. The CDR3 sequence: CASGRLAGQLTYEQYF. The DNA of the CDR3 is TGTGCCAGCGGGAGACTAGCGGGCCAACTCACCTACGAGCAGTACTTC. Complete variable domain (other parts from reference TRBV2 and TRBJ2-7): EPEVTQTPSHQVTQMGQEVILRCVPISNHLYFYWYRQILGQKVEFLVSFYNNEISEKSEIFDDQFSVERPDGSNFTLKIRSTKLEDSAMYFCASGRLAGQLTYEQYFGPGTRLTVT.

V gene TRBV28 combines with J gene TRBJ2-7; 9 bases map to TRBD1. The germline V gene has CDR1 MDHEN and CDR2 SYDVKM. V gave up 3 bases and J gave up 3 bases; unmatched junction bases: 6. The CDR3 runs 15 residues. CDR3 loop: CASSFPGQGYYEQYF. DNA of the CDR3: TGTGCCAGCAGTTTTCCAGGACAGGGGTACTACGAGCAGTACTTC.

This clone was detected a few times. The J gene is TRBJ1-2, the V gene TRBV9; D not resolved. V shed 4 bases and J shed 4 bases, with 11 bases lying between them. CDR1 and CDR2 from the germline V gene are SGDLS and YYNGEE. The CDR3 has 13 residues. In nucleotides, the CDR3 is TGTGCCAGCAGCCCCGGGGATTCCTATGGCTACACCTTC. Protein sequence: CASSPGDSYGYTF.

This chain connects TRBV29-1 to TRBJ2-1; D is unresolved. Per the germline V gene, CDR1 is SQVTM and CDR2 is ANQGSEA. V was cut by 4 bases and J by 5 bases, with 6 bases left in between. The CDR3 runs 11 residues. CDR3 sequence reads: CSVGSDNEQFF. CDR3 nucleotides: TGCAGCGTTGGGTCGGACAATGAGCAGTTCTTC.

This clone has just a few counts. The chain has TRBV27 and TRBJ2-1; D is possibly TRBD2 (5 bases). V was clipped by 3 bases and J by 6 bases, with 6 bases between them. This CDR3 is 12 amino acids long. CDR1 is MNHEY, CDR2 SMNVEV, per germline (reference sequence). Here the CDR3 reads CASSFEGNEQFF. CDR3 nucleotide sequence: TGTGCCAGCAGTTTTGAGGGCAATGAGCAGTTCTTC.

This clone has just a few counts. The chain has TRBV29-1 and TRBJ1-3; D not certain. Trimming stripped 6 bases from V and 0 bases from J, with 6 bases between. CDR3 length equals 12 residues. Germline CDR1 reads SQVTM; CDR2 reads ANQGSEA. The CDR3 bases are TGCAGCGTCCCGGGCTCTGGAAACACCATATATTTT. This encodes CSVPGSGNTIYF.

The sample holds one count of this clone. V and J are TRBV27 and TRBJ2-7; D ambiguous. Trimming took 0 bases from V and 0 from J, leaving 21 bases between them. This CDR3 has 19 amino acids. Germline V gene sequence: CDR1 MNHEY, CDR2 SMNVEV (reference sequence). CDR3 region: CASSLSIPALGKSSYEQYF. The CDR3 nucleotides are TGTGCCAGCAGTTTATCGATACCGGCGCTAGGGAAAAGCTCCTACGAGCAGTACTTC.

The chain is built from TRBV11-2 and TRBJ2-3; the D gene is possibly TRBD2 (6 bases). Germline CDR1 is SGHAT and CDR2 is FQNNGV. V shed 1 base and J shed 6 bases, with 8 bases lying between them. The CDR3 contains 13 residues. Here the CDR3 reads CASSLGTTDTQYF. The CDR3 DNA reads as TGTGCCAGCAGCTTAGGGACTACGGATACGCAGTATTTT.

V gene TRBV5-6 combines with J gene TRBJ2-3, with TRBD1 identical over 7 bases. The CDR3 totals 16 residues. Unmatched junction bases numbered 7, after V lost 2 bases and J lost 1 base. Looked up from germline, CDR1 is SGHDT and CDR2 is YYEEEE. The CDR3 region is CASSFGTGVGTDTQYF. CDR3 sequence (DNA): TGTGCCAGCAGCTTTGGAACAGGGGTCGGCACAGATACGCAGTATTTT.

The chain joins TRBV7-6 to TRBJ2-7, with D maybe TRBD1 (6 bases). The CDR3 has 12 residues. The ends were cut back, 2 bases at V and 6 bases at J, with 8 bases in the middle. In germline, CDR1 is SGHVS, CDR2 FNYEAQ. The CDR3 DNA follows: TGTGCCAGCAGCTTAACAGGGATCGAGCAGTACTTC. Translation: CASSLTGIEQYF.

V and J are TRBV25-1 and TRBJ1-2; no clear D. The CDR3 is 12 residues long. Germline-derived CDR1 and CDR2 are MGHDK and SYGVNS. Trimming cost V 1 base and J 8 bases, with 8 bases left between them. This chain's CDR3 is CASSEWVGGYTF. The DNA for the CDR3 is TGTGCCAGCAGTGAATGGGTCGGGGGCTACACCTTC.

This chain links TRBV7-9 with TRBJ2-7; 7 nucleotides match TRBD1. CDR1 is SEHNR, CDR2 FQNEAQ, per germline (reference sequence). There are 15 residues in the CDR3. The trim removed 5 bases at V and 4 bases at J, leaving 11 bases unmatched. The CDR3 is CASSPQRTGGYEQYF. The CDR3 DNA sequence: TGTGCCAGCAGCCCGCAACGGACAGGTGGTTACGAGCAGTACTTC.

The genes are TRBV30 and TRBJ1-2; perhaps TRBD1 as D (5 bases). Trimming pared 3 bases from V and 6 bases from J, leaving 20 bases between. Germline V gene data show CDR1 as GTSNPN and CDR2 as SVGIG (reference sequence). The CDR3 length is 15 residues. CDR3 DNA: TGTGCCTGGAGCCAGGCAGGGCTCGGGGGAAATGGCTACACCTTC. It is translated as CAWSQAGLGGNGYTF.

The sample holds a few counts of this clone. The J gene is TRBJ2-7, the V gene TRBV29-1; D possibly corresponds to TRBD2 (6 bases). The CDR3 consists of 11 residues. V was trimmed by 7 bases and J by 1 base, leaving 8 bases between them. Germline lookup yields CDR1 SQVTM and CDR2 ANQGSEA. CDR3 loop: CSARGSYEQYF. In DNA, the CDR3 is TGCAGCGCACGGGGGTCCTACGAGCAGTACTTC.

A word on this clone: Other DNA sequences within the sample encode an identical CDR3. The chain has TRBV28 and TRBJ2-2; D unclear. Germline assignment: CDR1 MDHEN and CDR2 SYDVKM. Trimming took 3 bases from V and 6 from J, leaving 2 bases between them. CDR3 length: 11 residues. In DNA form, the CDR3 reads TGTGCCAGCAGTTTCTCCGGGGAGCTGTTTTTT. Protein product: CASSFSGELFF.

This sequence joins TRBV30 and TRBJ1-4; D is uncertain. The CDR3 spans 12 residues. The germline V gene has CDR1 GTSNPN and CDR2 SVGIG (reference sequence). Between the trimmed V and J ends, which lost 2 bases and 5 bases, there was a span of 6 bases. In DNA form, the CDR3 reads TGTGCCTGGAGTACAGAGAATGAAAAACTGTTTTTT. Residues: CAWSTENEKLFF.

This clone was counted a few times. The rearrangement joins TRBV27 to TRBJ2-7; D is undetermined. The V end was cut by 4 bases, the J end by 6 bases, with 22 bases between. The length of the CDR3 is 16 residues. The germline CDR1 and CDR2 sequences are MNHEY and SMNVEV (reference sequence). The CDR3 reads CASSSPSRLPGLEQYF. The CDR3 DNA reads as TGTGCCAGCAGTTCCCCCAGCCGCCTACCTGGGCTCGAGCAGTACTTC.

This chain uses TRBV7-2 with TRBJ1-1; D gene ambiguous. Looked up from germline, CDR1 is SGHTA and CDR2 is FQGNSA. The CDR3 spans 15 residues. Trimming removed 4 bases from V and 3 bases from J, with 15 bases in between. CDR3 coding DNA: TGTGCCAGCAGCTATTCTTGGGCTCGGGACACTGAAGCTTTCTTT. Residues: CASSYSWARDTEAFF. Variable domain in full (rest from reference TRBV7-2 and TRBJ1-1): GAGVSQSPSNKVTEKGKDVELRCDPISGHTALYWYRQSLGQGLEFLIYFQGNSAPDKSGLPSDRFSAERTGGSVSTLTIQRTQQEDSAVYLCASSYSWARDTEAFFGQGTRLTVV.

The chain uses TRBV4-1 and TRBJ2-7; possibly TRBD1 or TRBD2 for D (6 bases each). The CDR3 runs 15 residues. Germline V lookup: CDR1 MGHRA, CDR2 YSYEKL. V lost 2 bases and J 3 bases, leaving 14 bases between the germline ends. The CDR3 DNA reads TGCGCCAGCAGCCAAAAACAGGGAGGCCTCTACGAGCAGTACTTC. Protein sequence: CASSQKQGGLYEQYF.